This T cell receptor (beta chain) was sequenced in a study of T-cell memory formation after mild COVID-19. CDR3 length: 14 residues. The germline V gene encodes CDR1 MNHEY and CDR2 SMNVEV (reference sequence). Trimming took 3 bases from V and 3 from J; bases not matched to a gene: 5. Via MiXCR, TCRdb re-called the 5' RACE reads, giving one row per CDR3 protein. The data show about 190,000 distinct CDR3 sequences, 27% seen once. Sequencing was done on a sample of PBMCs or a T cell subset sorted from them (not recorded which). The sequence was collected from an adult woman who had mild COVID-19 (a few samples of this study predate the infection). Cell type and time point are not known. The rearrangement links TRBV27 to TRBJ2-7; the match to TRBD1 covers 7 bases. The CDR3 region has the DNA TGTGCCAGCAGTTTGGCAGGGACAGTCTACGAGCAGTACTTC. This translates into CASSLAGTVYEQYF.